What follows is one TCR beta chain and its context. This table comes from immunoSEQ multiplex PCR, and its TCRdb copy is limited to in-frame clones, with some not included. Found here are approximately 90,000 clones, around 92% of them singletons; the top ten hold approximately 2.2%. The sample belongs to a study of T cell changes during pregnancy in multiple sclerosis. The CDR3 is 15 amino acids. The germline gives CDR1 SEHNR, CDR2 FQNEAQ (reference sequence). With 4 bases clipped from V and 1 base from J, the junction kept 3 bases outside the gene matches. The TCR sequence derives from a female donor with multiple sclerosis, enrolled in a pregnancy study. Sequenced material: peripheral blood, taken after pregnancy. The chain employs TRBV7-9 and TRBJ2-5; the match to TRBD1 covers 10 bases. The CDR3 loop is CASSSGQGIQETQYF. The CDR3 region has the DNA TGTGCCAGCAGCTCGGGACAGGGGATCCAAGAGACCCAGTACTTC.